This T cell receptor beta chain was profiled in a study of shared clonotypes between healthy human individuals. Germline loops: CDR1 SGDLS, CDR2 YYNGEE. There are 15 residues in the CDR3. Losses at the gene ends were 4 bases for V and 4 bases for J; bases not matched to a gene: 11. The table came from immunoSEQ multiplex PCR; TCRdb's copy has only in-frame clones and leaves some out. The sample shows hundreds of thousands of clones, roughly nine tenths of them seen only once. In the naive CD8 group, cells lacked CD45RO and were positively selected for CCR7, so terminally differentiated effector memory CD45RA+ cells were left out. This clone came up a few times.

This rearrangement joins TRBV9 to TRBJ2-7; TRBD2 aligns across 7 bases. The sequenced material came from naive CD8+ T cells sorted from blood. The sequence derives from a man younger than 40 in good health. CDR3 protein: CASSLGGSTNYEQYF. CDR3 in DNA: TGTGCCAGCAGCCTCGGGGGGAGTACAAATTACGAGCAGTACTTC.